This T cell receptor beta chain appears in the sequencing data of a study of T-cell memory formation after mild COVID-19. Overall study results and limits: The CD4+ clones that contracted clustered mainly within CM and EM, and the CD8+ clones concentrated in EMRA. Memory cells collected pre-infection included some clones that later responded, suggesting cross-reactive memory joined. SARS-CoV-2 specificity of second-wave clones peaking day 37 was unconfirmed.

Amplification by 5'RACE using constant-segment primers produced TCR alpha and TCR beta cDNA libraries that carried sample barcodes and UMIs. TCRdb independently ran MiXCR on the 5' RACE reads; one entry per CDR3 protein. The sample has roughly 130,000 distinct CDR3 sequences, about 15% seen once. This clonotype was recorded a few times. Its antigen is undetermined. V was cut by 4 bases and J by 2 bases, with 11 bases left in between. This CDR3 has 13 residues. Germline V gene lookup returns CDR1 SQVTM and CDR2 ANQGSEA. The V and J genes are TRBV29-1 and TRBJ2-5; D perhaps matches TRBD2 (6 bases). The TCR originated in an adult woman who had mild COVID-19 (a few samples of this study predate the infection). Cell type and time point are not known. The sequencing input was PBMCs or a T cell subset sorted from them (not recorded which). In DNA, the CDR3 is TGCAGCGTTGTTTACGGGAGTCAAGAGACCCAGTACTTC. Translated: CSVVYGSQETQYF.